These 29 T cell receptor beta chains came from one sample sequenced in a study of CD8+ T cells in alopecia areata. After isolation, RNA underwent reverse transcription to generate cDNA as the sequencing template. The data were produced by immunoSEQ multiplex PCR, yet TCRdb's version contains in-frame clones alone and is incomplete. The table records over 110,000 clones, around 49% of them present only once. The sample was CD4+ T cells sorted from blood, taken at week 0. The receptor set was obtained from a human donor with alopecia areata.

There are a few counts of this clone. The same CDR3 also results from other DNA sequences found in this sample. As DNA, the CDR3 is TGCAGCGTTGGAGAAGAGACCCAGTACTTC. Translated: CSVGEETQYF. J is TRBJ2-5 and V is TRBV29-1; D is unclear. The CDR3 totals 10 residues. Trimming took 4 bases from V and 3 from J, leaving 3 bases between them. The germline V gene encodes CDR1 SQVTM and CDR2 ANQGSEA.

This sequence joins TRBV5-6 and TRBJ2-1; D may be TRBD1 (5 bases). The length of the CDR3 is 13 residues. V was shortened by 2 bases and J by 9 bases, with 12 bases between the two germline ends. Per germline, CDR1 SGHDT and CDR2 YYEEEE. The chain's CDR3 is CASSLGEWGEQFF. The DNA for the CDR3 is TGTGCCAGCAGCTTAGGGGAATGGGGTGAGCAGTTCTTC. The whole variable domain, filled in from reference TRBV5-6 and TRBJ2-1, reads DAGVTQSPTHLIKTRGQQVTLRCSPKSGHDTVSWYQQALGQGPQFIFQYYEEEERQRGNFPDRFSGHQFPNYSSELNVNALLLGDSALYLCASSLGEWGEQFFGPGTRLTVL.

The chain couples TRBV25-1 to TRBJ2-3; tentative D call: TRBD2 (5 bases). CDR3 size: 17 residues. Per the germline V gene, CDR1 is MGHDK and CDR2 is SYGVNS. The V end lost 5 bases, the J end lost 0 bases, and 18 bases lay between the germline ends. The CDR3: CASSSVVFRGSTDTQYF. CDR3 in DNA: TGTGCCAGCAGTTCCGTGGTTTTCCGGGGTAGCACAGATACGCAGTATTTT.

This rearrangement joins TRBV29-1 to TRBJ2-3; tentatively, D is TRBD2 (5 bases). This CDR3 spans 12 amino acids. Germline V gives CDR1 SQVTM, CDR2 ANQGSEA. The V end lost 2 bases, the J end lost 6 bases, and 9 bases lay between the germline ends. The CDR3 DNA reads TGCAGCGTTGAAATCCCGGGGGATACGCAGTATTTT. It codes for CSVEIPGDTQYF.

This clone was seen a few times. In the same sample, other DNA sequences code for this CDR3. The V and J genes are TRBV5-1 and TRBJ1-2, with a possible D match to TRBD1 (5 bases). Germline V CDR1 and CDR2: SGHRS, YFSETQ. V was cut by 5 bases and J by 4 bases, with 9 bases left in between. The CDR3 covers 12 residues. CDR3 region: CASRADSYGYTF. The CDR3 DNA follows: TGCGCCAGCAGGGCAGACAGCTATGGCTACACCTTC.

The J gene is TRBJ2-2, the V gene TRBV7-2, with D possibly being TRBD2 (5 bases). CDR3 length: 15 amino acids. V dropped 5 bases and J dropped 1 base, with 11 bases sitting between them. Germline CDR1 is SGHTA and CDR2 is FQGNSA. The CDR3 loop is CASSPNGLNTGELFF. DNA for the CDR3: TGTGCCAGCAGCCCCAATGGACTGAACACCGGGGAGCTGTTTTTT.

V is TRBV29-1 and J is TRBJ1-1, with unresolved D. Looked up from germline, CDR1 is SQVTM and CDR2 is ANQGSEA. Trimming shortened V by 1 base and J by 1 base, and 4 bases separated the two germline ends. The CDR3 is 12 amino acids. The CDR3 DNA is TGCAGCGTTGAAGCTAGGAACACTGAAGCTTTCTTT. As protein: CSVEARNTEAFF.

This clone was counted only a few times. This chain connects TRBV5-1 to TRBJ2-5; 8 bases agree with TRBD1. CDR1 is SGHRS and CDR2 is YFSETQ in the germline V gene. J was trimmed by 2 bases and V by 4 bases; bases with no gene match: 4. The CDR3 is 14 residues long. As DNA, the CDR3 is TGCGCCAGCAGCCCCTGGGACAGGCAAGAGACCCAGTACTTC. It specifies CASSPWDRQETQYF.

The chain combines TRBV29-1 with TRBJ2-4; 11 bases are a match to TRBD1. Per the germline V gene, CDR1 is SQVTM and CDR2 is ANQGSEA. With 4 bases clipped from V and 8 bases from J, the junction kept 1 base outside the gene matches. This CDR3 has 12 residues. In DNA, the CDR3 is TGCAGCGTTGGGGGACAGGGGGACATTCAGTACTTC. Protein sequence: CSVGGQGDIQYF.

The chain uses TRBV15 and TRBJ2-1; no firm D call. Between the trimmed V and J ends, which lost 3 bases and 7 bases, there was a span of 16 bases. The CDR3 has 15 residues. The germline V gene encodes CDR1 LNHNV and CDR2 YYDKDF (reference sequence). This chain's CDR3 is CATSSLSHAENEQFF. The CDR3 coding sequence is TGTGCCACCAGCAGCTTGTCGCATGCGGAGAATGAGCAGTTCTTC.

This clone was counted a few times. CDR3 in amino acids: CPGAETQYF. CDR3 nucleotides: TGTCCCGGGGCGGAGACCCAGTACTTC. The gene calls are TRBV27 and TRBJ2-5; D is perhaps TRBD1 or TRBD2 (5 bases each). The CDR3 spans 9 residues. Per germline, CDR1 MNHEY and CDR2 SMNVEV (reference sequence).

This clone was observed a handful of times. The chain carries TRBV29-1 and TRBJ1-1; no firm D call. The CDR3 length is 13 residues. CDR1 is SQVTM and CDR2 is ANQGSEA in the germline V gene. Trimming removed 2 bases at V and 5 bases at J, with 12 bases between. The CDR3 DNA is TGCAGCGTTGAAAGGGCCCCGGGGACTGAAGCTTTCTTT. It translates to CSVERAPGTEAFF.

This chain links TRBV7-3 with TRBJ2-7, with 9 bases lining up with TRBD2. Losses at the gene ends were 2 bases for V and 5 bases for J; bases not matched to a gene: 7. Germline assignment: CDR1 SGHTA and CDR2 FQGTGA. The CDR3 runs to 15 residues. The CDR3 region has the DNA TGTGCCAGCAGCTTAGCGGGAGGGCCAGGGAACGAGCAGTACTTC. This gives the protein CASSLAGGPGNEQYF. The full variable domain, rest sourced from reference TRBV7-3 and TRBJ2-7, is GAGVSQTPSNKVTEKGKYVELRCDPISGHTALYWYRQSLGQGPEFLIYFQGTGAADDSGLPNDRFFAVRPEGSVSTLKIQRTERGDSAVYLCASSLAGGPGNEQYFGPGTRLTVT.

The chain combines TRBV18 with TRBJ2-2, with 8 bases matching TRBD1. V dropped 2 bases and J dropped 4; count of bases not matched to a gene: 6. Germline CDR1 and CDR2: KGHSH and LQKENI. The CDR3 has 16 residues. The CDR3 loop is CASSPDGQGGTGELFF. CDR3 in DNA: TGTGCCAGCTCACCAGACGGACAGGGAGGCACCGGGGAGCTGTTTTTT.

This clone occurred a few times. This chain uses TRBV29-1 with TRBJ2-3, with D hard to call. The CDR3 sequence is 14 residues long. Germline values: CDR1 SQVTM, CDR2 ANQGSEA. Trimming left V 4 bases short and J 4 bases short, with 15 bases between. CDR3 sequence: CSVVGGRVSDTQYF. The CDR3 DNA reads TGCAGCGTTGTGGGCGGAAGGGTATCAGATACGCAGTATTTT.

This clone was picked up one time. The chain employs TRBV27 and TRBJ2-2, with 7 bases identical to TRBD1. There are 15 residues in the CDR3. CDR1 and CDR2 (germline): MNHEY, SMNVEV (reference sequence). V was clipped by 4 bases and J by 5 bases; unmatched bases: 7. Written as DNA, the CDR3 is TGTGCCAGCAGTTCCTCGGGACAGCCAACCGGGGAGCTGTTTTTT. This encodes CASSSSGQPTGELFF.

The chain recombines TRBV5-1 with TRBJ2-1; TRBD2 matches 10 bases. CDR1 and CDR2 from the germline V gene are SGHRS and YFSETQ. The CDR3 consists of 18 residues. The V segment lost 0 bases and the J segment 0 bases; nucleotides outside the gene matches: 6. CDR3 in DNA: TGCGCCAGCAGCTTGGATAGGGTAGCGGGGGGCTCCTACAATGAGCAGTTCTTC. It codes for CASSLDRVAGGSYNEQFF. Full variable domain (outside the CDR3, taken from reference TRBV5-1 and TRBJ2-1): KAGVTQTPRYLIKTRGQQVTLSCSPISGHRSVSWYQQTPGQGLQFLFEYFSETQRNKGNFPGRFSGRQFSNSRSEMNVSTLELGDSALYLCASSLDRVAGGSYNEQFFGPGTRLTVL.

The chain uses TRBV20-1 and TRBJ2-7; D gene unclear. The ends were cut back, 7 bases at V and 6 bases at J, with 4 bases in the middle. The CDR3 is 8 residues long. The V gene's germline CDR1 is DFQATT and CDR2 SNEGSKA (reference sequence). CDR3 coding DNA: TGCAGTGTTAGCGAGCAGTACTTC. Translating it yields CSVSEQYF.

The chain uses TRBV30 and TRBJ2-1; D not resolved. Germline V gives CDR1 GTSNPN, CDR2 SVGIG (reference sequence). V lost 2 bases to trimming and J lost 9 bases, with 8 bases between them. The CDR3 is made up of 11 amino acids. The CDR3 region is CAWSSLGEQFF. The CDR3 DNA sequence: TGTGCCTGGAGTTCCCTGGGTGAGCAGTTCTTC.

This clone was counted a few times. V gene TRBV6-5 combines with J gene TRBJ2-1; TRBD1 might be the D (7 bases). Germline CDR1 is MNHEY and CDR2 is SVGAGI. With 6 bases removed from V and 1 base from J, the gap between germline ends came to 13 bases. The CDR3 length is 15 residues. The CDR3 region has the DNA TGTGCCAGCAGCCTACAGGGGAGGTCCTACAATGAGCAGTTCTTC. This gives the protein CASSLQGRSYNEQFF.

This rearrangement joins TRBV23-1 to TRBJ2-3, with D hard to call. TRBV23-1 is filed as an ORF, its function uncertain. The CDR3 extends over 13 amino acids. The V end lost 3 bases, the J end lost 9 bases, and 13 bases lay between the germline ends. The CDR3 region has the DNA TGCGCCAGCAGTCACAAACAATTGAAAACGCAGTATTTT. As protein: CASSHKQLKTQYF.

The chain has TRBV25-1 and TRBJ2-3; 8 positions agree with TRBD1. The ends lost 6 bases at V and 0 bases at J; junction bases unmatched: 5. CDR3 length: 15 amino acids. CDR1 is MGHDK and CDR2 is SYGVNS in the germline V gene. CDR3 bases: TGTGCCAGCAGGGAGGACAGGGCTAGCACAGATACGCAGTATTTT. As protein: CASREDRASTDTQYF. The whole variable domain, remainder taken from reference TRBV25-1 and TRBJ2-3, is EADIYQTPRYLVIGTGKKITLECSQTMGHDKMYWYQQDPGMELHLIHYSYGVNSTEKGDLSSESTVSRIRTEHFPLTLESARPSHTSQYLCASREDRASTDTQYFGPGTRLTVL.

This clone was seen more than once but under ten times. The chain has TRBV6-6 and TRBJ2-1, with 12 bases identical to TRBD1. This CDR3 has 15 amino acids. The germline gives CDR1 MNHNY, CDR2 SVGAGI (reference sequence). Trimming took 5 bases from V and 5 from J; bases not matched to a gene: 4. The CDR3 coding sequence is TGTGCCAGCAGTACGGGACAGGGGGCGGACAATGAGCAGTTCTTC. Translation gives CASSTGQGADNEQFF.

The rearrangement joins TRBV9 to TRBJ2-3; the match to TRBD1 covers 7 bases. V was clipped by 5 bases and J by 2 bases; unmatched bases: 5. This CDR3 region has 14 residues. The germline CDR1 and CDR2 sequences are SGDLS and YYNGEE. CDR3 nucleotides: TGTGCCAGCAGTAGACAGGGAGACACAGATACGCAGTATTTT. Translating it yields CASSRQGDTDTQYF.

This clone turned up a few times. The J gene is TRBJ2-1, the V gene TRBV7-9; 10 nucleotides match TRBD2. Germline CDR1 and CDR2: SEHNR and FQNEAQ (reference sequence). The length of the CDR3 is 16 residues. The J segment lost 3 bases and the V segment lost 5 bases, leaving 7 bases of the junction unmatched. The CDR3 spells CASSLGSGGFYNEQFF. CDR3 sequence (DNA): TGTGCCAGCAGCCTTGGTAGCGGGGGGTTCTACAATGAGCAGTTCTTC.

A few counts support this clone. V usage is TRBV2 and J usage is TRBJ1-1; weak D call: TRBD1 (5 bases). Trimming removed 0 bases from V and 10 bases from J, with 18 bases in between. Germline assignment: CDR1 SNHLY and CDR2 FYNNEI. CDR3 length equals 15 residues. The CDR3 DNA reads TGTGCCAGCAGTGAAGCGCTTAGTGCCAGGGCTGGAGCTTTCTTT. It is translated as CASSEALSARAGAFF.

This rearrangement joins TRBV28 to TRBJ2-5; 14 bases map to TRBD2. V gave up 4 bases and J gave up 5 bases; unmatched junction bases: 18. The CDR3 totals 20 residues. Germline CDR1 is MDHEN and CDR2 is SYDVKM. CDR3 nucleotides: TGTGCCAGCAGTTCCCGGAGGACTAGCGGGAGGACACACATGCGGGAGACCCAGTACTTC. Translated: CASSSRRTSGRTHMRETQYF.

The rearrangement links TRBV19 to TRBJ1-1, with TRBD1 as a possible D gene (6 bases). The CDR3 covers 14 residues. CDR1 and CDR2 from the germline V gene are LNHDA and SQIVND (reference sequence). Between the trimmed V and J ends, which lost 5 bases and 4 bases, there was a span of 14 bases. The CDR3 nucleotides read TGTGCCAGTAGTTTTGTCCGGGACACCACTGAAGCTTTCTTT. This gives the protein CASSFVRDTTEAFF.

The chain combines TRBV5-1 with TRBJ2-1; D possibly corresponds to TRBD2 (6 bases). The CDR3 runs to 15 residues. Germline-derived CDR1 and CDR2 are SGHRS and YFSETQ. The ends were cut back, 1 base at V and 10 bases at J, with 18 bases in the middle. CDR3 amino acids: CASSLLGSGSGEQFF. The DNA of the CDR3 is TGCGCCAGCAGCTTGTTAGGTTCCGGGAGTGGAGAGCAGTTCTTC.